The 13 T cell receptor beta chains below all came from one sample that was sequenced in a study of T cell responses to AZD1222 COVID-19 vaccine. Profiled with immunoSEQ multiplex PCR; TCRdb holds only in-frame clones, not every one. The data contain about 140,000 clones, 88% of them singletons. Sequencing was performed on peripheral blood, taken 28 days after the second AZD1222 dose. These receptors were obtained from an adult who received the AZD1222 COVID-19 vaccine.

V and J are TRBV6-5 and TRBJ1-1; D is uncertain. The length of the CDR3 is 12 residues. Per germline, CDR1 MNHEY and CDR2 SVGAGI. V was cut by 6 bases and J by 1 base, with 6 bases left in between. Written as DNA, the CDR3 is TGTGCCAGCAGGCGGGAGAACACTGAAGCTTTCTTT. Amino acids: CASRRENTEAFF.

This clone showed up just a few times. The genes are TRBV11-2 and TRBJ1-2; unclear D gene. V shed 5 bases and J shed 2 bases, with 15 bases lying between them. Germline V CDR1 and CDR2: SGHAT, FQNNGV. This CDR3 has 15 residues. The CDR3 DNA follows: TGTGCCAGCAGCACCCGCCTTTCGCAGAACTATGGCTACACCTTC. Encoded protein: CASSTRLSQNYGYTF.

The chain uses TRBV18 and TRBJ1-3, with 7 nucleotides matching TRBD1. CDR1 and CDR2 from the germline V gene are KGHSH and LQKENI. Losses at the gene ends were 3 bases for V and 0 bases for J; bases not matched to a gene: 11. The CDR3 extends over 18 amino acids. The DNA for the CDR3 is TGTGCCAGCTCACCGGGGAGACAGGGAGTTCTCTCTGGAAACACCATATATTTT. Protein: CASSPGRQGVLSGNTIYF.

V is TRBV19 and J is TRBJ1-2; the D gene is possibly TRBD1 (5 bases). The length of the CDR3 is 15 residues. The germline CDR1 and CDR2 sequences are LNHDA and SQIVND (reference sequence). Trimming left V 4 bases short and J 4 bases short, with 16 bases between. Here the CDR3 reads CASSTQGTVGYGYTF. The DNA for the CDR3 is TGTGCCAGTAGTACCCAAGGGACTGTTGGCTATGGCTACACCTTC. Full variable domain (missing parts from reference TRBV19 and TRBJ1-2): DGGITQSPKYLFRKEGQNVTLSCEQNLNHDAMYWYRQDPGQGLRLIYYSQIVNDFQKGDIAEGYSVSREKKESFPLTVTSAQKNPTAFYLCASSTQGTVGYGYTFGSGTRLTVV.

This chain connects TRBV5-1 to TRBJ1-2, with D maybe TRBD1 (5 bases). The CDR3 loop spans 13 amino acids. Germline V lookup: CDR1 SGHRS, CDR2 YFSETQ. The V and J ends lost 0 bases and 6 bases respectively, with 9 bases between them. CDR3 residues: CASSLAGADGYTF. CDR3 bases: TGCGCCAGCAGCTTGGCCGGGGCAGATGGCTACACCTTC.

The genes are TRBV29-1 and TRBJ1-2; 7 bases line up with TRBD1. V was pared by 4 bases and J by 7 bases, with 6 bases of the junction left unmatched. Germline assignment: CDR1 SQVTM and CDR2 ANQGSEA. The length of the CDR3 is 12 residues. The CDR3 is CSVVTGFFGYTF. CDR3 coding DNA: TGCAGCGTTGTGACAGGGTTCTTTGGCTACACCTTC.

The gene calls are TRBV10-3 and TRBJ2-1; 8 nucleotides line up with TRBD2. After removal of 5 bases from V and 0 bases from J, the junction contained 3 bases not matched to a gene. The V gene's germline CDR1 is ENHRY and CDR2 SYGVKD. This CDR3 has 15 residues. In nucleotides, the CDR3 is TGTGCCATCAGTCTGAGCGGGAGCTCCTACAATGAGCAGTTCTTC. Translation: CAISLSGSSYNEQFF.

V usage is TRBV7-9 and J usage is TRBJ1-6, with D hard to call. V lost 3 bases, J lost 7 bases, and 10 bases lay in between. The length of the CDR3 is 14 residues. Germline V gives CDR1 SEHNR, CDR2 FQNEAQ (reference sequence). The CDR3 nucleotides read TGTGCCAGCAGCTTTATGGGAGGGAATTCACCCCTCCACTTT. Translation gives CASSFMGGNSPLHF.

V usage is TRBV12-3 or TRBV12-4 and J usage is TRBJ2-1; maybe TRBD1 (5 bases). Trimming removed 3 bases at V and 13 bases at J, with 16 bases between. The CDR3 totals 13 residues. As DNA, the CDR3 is TGTGCCAGCAGTTTCCACAGACCTCAGGGACAGTTCTTC. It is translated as CASSFHRPQGQFF.

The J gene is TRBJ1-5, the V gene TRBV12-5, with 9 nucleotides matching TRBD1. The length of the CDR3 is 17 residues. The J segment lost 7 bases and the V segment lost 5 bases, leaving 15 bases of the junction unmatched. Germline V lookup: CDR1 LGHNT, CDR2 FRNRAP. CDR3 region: CASGNLITGTGRQPQHF. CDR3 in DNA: TGTGCTAGTGGTAATCTAATCACCGGGACAGGGCGGCAGCCCCAGCATTTT.

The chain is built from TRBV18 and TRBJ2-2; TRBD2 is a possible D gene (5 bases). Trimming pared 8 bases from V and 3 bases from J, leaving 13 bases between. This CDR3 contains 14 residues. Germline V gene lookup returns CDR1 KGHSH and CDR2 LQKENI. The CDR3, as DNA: TGTGCCAGCACCCCCGGACTCTACACCGGGGAGCTGTTTTTT. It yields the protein CASTPGLYTGELFF.

The CDR3 protein is CASMGLDETQYF. DNA for the CDR3: TGTGCCAGTATGGGACTAGACGAGACCCAGTACTTC. The chain is built from TRBV19 and TRBJ2-5, with 8 bases lining up with TRBD2. CDR3 length: 12 amino acids. Germline-derived CDR1 and CDR2 are LNHDA and SQIVND (reference sequence). The V and J ends lost 7 bases and 5 bases, in that order; junction bases with no gene match: 3.

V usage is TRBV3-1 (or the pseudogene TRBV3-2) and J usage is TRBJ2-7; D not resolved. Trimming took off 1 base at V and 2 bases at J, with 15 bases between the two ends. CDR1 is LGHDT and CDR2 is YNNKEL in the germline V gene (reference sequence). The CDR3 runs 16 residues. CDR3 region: CASSQVTPSSTYEQYF. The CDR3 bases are TGTGCCAGCAGCCAAGTGACACCCTCCTCAACCTACGAGCAGTACTTC.